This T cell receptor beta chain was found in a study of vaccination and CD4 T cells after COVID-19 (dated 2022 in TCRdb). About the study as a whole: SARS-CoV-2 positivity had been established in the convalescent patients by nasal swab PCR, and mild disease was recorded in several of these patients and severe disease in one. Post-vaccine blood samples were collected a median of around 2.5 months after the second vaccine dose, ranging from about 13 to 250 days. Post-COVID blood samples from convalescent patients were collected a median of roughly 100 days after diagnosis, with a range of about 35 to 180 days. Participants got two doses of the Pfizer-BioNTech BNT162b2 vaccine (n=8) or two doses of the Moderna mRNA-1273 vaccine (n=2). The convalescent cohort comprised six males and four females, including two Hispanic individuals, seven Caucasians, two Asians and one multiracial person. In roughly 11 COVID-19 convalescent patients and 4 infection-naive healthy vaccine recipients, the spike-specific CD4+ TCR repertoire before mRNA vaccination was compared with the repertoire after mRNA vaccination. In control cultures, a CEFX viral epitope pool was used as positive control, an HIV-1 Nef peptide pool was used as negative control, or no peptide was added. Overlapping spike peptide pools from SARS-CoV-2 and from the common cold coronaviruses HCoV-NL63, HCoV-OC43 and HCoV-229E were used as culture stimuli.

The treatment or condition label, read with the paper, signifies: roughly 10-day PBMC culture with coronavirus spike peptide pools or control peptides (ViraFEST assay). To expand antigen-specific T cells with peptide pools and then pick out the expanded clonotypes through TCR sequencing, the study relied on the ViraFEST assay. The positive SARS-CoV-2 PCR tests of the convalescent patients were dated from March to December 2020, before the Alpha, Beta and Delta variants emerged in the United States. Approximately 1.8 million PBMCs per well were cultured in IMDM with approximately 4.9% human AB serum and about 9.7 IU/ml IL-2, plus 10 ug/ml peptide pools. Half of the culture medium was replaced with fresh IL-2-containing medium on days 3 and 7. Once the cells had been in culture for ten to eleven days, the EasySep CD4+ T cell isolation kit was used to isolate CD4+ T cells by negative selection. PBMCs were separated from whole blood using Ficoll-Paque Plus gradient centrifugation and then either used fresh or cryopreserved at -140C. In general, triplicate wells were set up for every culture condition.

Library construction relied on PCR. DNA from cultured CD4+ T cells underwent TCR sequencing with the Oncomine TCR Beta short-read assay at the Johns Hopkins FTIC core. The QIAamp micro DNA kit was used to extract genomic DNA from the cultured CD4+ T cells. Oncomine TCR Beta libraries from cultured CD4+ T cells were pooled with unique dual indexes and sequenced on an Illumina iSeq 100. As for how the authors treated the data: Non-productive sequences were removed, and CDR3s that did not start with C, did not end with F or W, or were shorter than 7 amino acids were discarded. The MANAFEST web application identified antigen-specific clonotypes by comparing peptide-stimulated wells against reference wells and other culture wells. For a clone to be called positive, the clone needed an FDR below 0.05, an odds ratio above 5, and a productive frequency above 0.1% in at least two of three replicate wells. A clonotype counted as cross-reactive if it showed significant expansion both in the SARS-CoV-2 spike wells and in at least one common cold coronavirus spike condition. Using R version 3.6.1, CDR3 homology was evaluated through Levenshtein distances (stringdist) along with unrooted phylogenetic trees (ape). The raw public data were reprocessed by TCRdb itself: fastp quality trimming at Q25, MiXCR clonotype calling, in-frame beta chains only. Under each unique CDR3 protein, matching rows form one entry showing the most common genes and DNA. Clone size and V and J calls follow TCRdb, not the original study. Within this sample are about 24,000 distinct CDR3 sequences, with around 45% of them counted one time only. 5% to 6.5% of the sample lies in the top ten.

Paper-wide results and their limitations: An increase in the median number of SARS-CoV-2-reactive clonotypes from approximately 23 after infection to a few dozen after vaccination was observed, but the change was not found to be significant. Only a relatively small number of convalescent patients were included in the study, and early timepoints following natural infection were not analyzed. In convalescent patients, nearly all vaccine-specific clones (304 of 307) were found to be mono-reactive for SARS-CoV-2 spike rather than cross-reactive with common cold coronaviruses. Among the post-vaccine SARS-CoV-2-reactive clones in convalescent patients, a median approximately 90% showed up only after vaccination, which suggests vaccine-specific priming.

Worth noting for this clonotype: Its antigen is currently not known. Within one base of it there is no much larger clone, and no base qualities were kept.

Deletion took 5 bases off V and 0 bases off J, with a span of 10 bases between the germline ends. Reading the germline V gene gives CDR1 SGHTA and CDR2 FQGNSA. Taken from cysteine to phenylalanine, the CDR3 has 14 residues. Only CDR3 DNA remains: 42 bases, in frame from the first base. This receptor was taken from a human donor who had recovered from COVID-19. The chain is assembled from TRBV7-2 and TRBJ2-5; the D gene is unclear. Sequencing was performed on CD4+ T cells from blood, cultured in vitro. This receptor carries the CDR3 CASSRTSNQETQYF. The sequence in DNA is TGTGCCAGCAGCAGGACCAGTAACCAAGAGACCCAGTACTTC.